The present entry profiles one T cell receptor (beta chain) with its context. Its specific antigen is unknown. One base away there is no much larger clone; base qualities are not given. Trimming takes 4 bases from V and 0 bases from J, and the germline ends sit 23 bases apart. The germline V gene provides CDR1 SGDLS and CDR2 YYNGEE. The CDR3 contains 18 residues, cysteine and valine counted. CDR3 DNA is the only sequence kept; it has 54 bases, read in frame from the first base. Library generation was performed with the immunoSEQ multiplex PCR assay. The study's own analysis went as follows. To diagnose cytomegalovirus status from the catalog of TCR beta chain sequences, a statistical classification framework was built. Imported from immuneACCESS, the table was reduced by TCRdb to in-frame sequences with V and J called. These copies leave out some clones; in studies compared against another copy, an unresolved V gene accounts for under half, and the cause of the remainder is not known. V and J calls and clone size are given by that table; D and trimming were obtained from the DNA. This sample is represented by some 160,000 clones; roughly 91% of them were singletons. The ten largest clones capture 2.5% to 3.5% of the sample.

These data belong to a study of cytomegalovirus exposure and HLA in healthy donors listed by TCRdb under 2017. For the wider study: A later analysis indicated that the 130 or so validation repertoires were generated on the platform also employed for the roughly 720 repertoires of the first cohort. The study combined high-throughput TCR immunosequencing, statistical association of individual TCRs with disease status, and machine learning to predict cytomegalovirus infection status. The study aimed to test whether cataloging public T cell receptors could reveal signatures of past pathogen exposure. Along with the roughly 700-subject first cohort, a separate validation cohort of over a hundred different subjects was used. Beyond this particular receptor, the publication reports: A later analysis lacked HLA typing for the validation cohort, so it scored co-occurrence in that cohort across all 120 or so repertoires. Across donors, most TCR sequences were observed very rarely, whereas some public TCRs were present in many individuals. Cytomegalovirus status was reported to be diagnosed by the classifier with high specificity and sensitivity in both the original and validation cohorts. The authors suggested that the approach could potentially be extended to other disease states and immunological phenotypes. The study gave a list of about 160 TCR beta chains associated with cytomegalovirus. In vitro tests confirmed that a few of the cytomegalovirus-associated TCR beta chains recognize cytomegalovirus antigens. A later analysis found that TCRs clustered in the first cohort also tended to co-occur in the roughly 120 validation repertoires, with 94% of cluster scores above 0.

Separate from the roughly 630-subject first cohort, the validation cohort of about 110 subjects was the group to which the donors belonged. Rearrangement joined TRBV9 to TRBJ2-7, with TRBD1 perhaps the D gene, on 7 matching bases. Sequenced input: PBMCs. This receptor was obtained from a man between 18 and 29 years old in good health and CMV-seronegative. The bases read TGTGCCAGCAGCCCGGGGGACAGAAAGAATCAAAACTCCTACGAGCAGTACGTC. This is translated as CASSPGDRKNQNSYEQYV.